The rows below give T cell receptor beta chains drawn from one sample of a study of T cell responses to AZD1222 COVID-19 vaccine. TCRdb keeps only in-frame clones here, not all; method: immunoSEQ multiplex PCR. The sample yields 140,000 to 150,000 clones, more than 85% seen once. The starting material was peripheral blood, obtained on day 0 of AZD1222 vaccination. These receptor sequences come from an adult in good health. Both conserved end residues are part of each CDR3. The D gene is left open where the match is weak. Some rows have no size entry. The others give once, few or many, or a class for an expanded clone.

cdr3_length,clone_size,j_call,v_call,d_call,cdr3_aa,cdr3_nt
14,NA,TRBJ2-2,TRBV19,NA,CASRPGSDTGELFF,TGTGCCAGTAGACCGGGATCGGACACCGGGGAGCTGTTTTTT
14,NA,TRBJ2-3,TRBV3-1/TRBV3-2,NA,CASSLLSSSDTQYF,TGTGCCAGCAGCCTTCTCTCTTCTAGCGATACGCAGTATTTT
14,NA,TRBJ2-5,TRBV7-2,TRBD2,CASSSWTSRETQYF,TGTGCCAGCAGCTCGTGGACTAGTAGAGAGACCCAGTACTTC
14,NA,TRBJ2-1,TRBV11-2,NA,CASSSYSGYNEQFF,TGTGCCAGCAGCTCCTATTCGGGGTACAATGAGCAGTTCTTC
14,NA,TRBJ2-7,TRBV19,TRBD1,CASSIRQGAYEQYF,TGTGCCAGTAGTATAAGACAGGGGGCCTACGAGCAGTACTTC
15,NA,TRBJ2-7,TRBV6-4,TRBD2,CASQFLASGAYEQYF,TGTGCCAGCCAATTTTTGGCCAGCGGGGCCTACGAGCAGTACTTC
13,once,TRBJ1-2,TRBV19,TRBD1,CASSVDRGNGYTF,TGTGCCAGTAGTGTGGACAGGGGGAATGGCTACACCTTC
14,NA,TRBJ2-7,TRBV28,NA,CASRGGREDYEQYF,TGTGCCAGCAGGGGGGGCAGGGAGGATTACGAGCAGTACTTC
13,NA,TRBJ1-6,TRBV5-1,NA,CASSLAGNSPLHF,TGCGCCAGCAGCTTGGCGGGAAATTCACCCCTCCACTTT
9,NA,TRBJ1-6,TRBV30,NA,CAYGYPLHF,TGTGCCTATGGGTATCCCCTCCACTTT
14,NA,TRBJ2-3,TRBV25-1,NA,CASSERTFTDTQYF,TGTGCCAGCAGTGAACGGACCTTCACAGATACGCAGTATTTT
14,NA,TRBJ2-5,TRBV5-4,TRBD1,CASSLGQGFETQYF,TGTGCCAGCAGCTTGGGACAGGGCTTTGAGACCCAGTACTTC
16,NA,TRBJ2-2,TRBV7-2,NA,CASLSGWGKNTGELFF,TGTGCCAGCCTCTCGGGGTGGGGGAAGAACACCGGGGAGCTGTTTTTT
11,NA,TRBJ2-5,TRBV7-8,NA,CASSLQETQYF,TGTGCCAGCAGCTTACAAGAGACCCAGTACTTC
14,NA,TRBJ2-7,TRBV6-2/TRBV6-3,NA,CASSYSRSRNEQYF,TGTGCCAGCAGTTACAGCAGATCTAGAAACGAGCAGTACTTC
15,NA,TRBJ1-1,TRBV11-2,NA,CASSSSLGVSTEAFF,TGTGCCAGCAGCTCGTCGTTGGGGGTAAGCACTGAAGCTTTCTTT
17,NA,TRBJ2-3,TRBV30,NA,CAWRIRMGRTSTDTQYF,TGTGCCTGGAGGATTCGTATGGGGAGGACTAGCACAGATACGCAGTATTTT
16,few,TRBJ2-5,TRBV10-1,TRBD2,CASSESGGRGQETQYF,TGCGCCAGCAGCGAGTCGGGCGGGAGAGGACAAGAGACCCAGTACTTC
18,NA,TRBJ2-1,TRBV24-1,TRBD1,CATSDSPVGQGFHTEQFF,TGTGCCACCAGTGATTCCCCAGTCGGACAGGGTTTTCATACTGAGCAGTTCTTC
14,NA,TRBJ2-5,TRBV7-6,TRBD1,CASSSVGTEETQYF,TGTGCCAGCAGCAGCGTCGGGACAGAAGAGACCCAGTACTTC
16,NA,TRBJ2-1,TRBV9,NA,CASSPQGPGNYNEQFF,TGTGCCAGCAGCCCTCAAGGGCCGGGGAACTACAATGAGCAGTTCTTC
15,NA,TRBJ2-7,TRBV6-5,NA,CASSSPGGSAYEQYF,TGTGCCAGCAGTTCCCCCGGGGGATCAGCCTACGAGCAGTACTTC
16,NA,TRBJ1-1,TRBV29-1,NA,CSVELGDIRVNTEAFF,TGCAGCGTTGAGCTCGGGGACATTCGAGTTAACACTGAAGCTTTCTTT
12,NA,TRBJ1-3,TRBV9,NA,CASSVTGNTIYF,TGTGCCAGCAGCGTCACTGGAAACACCATATATTTT
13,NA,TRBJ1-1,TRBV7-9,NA,CASSLQRLTEAFF,TGTGCCAGCAGCCTGCAGAGGCTCACTGAAGCTTTCTTT
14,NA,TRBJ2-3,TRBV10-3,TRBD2,CAIKLREGTDTQYF,TGTGCCATCAAGTTGCGGGAGGGCACAGATACGCAGTATTTT
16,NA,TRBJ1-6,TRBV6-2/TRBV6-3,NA,CASSYSRGASKSPLHF,TGTGCCAGCAGTTACTCGAGGGGCGCTTCTAAGTCACCCCTCCACTTT
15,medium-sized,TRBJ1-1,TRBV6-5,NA,CASTSHGLGDTEAFF,TGTGCCAGCACCTCCCACGGTCTCGGGGACACTGAAGCTTTCTTT
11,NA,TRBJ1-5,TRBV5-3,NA,CAKRENQPQHF,TGTGCCAAACGAGAGAATCAGCCCCAGCATTTT
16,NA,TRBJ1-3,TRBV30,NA,CAWSVSVTSSGNTIYF,TGTGCCTGGAGTGTATCGGTCACTAGCTCTGGAAACACCATATATTTT
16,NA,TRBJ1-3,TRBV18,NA,CASSPRADGEGNTIYF,TGTGCCAGCTCACCAAGGGCCGATGGGGAAGGAAACACCATATATTTT
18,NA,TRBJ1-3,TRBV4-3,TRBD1,CASSQDTGQGALGNTIYF,TGCGCCAGCAGCCAAGATACGGGACAGGGGGCGCTTGGAAACACCATATATTTT
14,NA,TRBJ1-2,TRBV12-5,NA,CASGRASPNYGYTF,TGTGCTAGTGGAAGGGCGAGCCCTAACTATGGCTACACCTTC
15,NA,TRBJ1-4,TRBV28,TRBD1,CASSPGQATNEKLFF,TGTGCCAGCAGTCCCGGACAGGCAACTAATGAAAAACTGTTTTTT
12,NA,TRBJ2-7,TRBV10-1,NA,CASNSDGYEQYF,TGCGCCAGCAACTCGGACGGCTACGAGCAGTACTTC
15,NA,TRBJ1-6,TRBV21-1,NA,CASSKARSRFSPLHF,TGTGCCAGCAGCAAAGCGAGGAGTCGTTTCTCACCCCTCCACTTT
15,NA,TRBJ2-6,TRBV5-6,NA,CASSFGLSGANVLTF,TGTGCCAGCAGCTTTGGGCTCTCTGGGGCCAACGTCCTGACTTTC
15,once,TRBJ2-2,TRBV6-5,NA,CASSYSGPGAGELFF,TGTGCCAGCAGTTACTCCGGTCCTGGGGCCGGGGAGCTGTTTTTT
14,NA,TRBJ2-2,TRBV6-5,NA,CASTAGPRTGELFF,TGTGCCAGTACGGCGGGGCCTAGGACCGGGGAGCTGTTTTTT
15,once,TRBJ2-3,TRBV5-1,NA,CASSLGGRSTDTQYF,TGCGCCAGCAGCTTGGGGGGTAGAAGCACAGATACGCAGTATTTT
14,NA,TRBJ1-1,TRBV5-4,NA,CASRLGQSNTEAFF,TGTGCCAGCAGACTAGGACAGTCGAACACTGAAGCTTTCTTT
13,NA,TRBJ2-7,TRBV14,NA,CASSQQGTYEQYF,TGTGCCAGCAGCCAACAGGGGACCTACGAGCAGTACTTC
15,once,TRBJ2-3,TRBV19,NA,CASSRRTEGTDTQYF,TGTGCCAGTAGCCGAAGGACGGAGGGCACAGATACGCAGTATTTT